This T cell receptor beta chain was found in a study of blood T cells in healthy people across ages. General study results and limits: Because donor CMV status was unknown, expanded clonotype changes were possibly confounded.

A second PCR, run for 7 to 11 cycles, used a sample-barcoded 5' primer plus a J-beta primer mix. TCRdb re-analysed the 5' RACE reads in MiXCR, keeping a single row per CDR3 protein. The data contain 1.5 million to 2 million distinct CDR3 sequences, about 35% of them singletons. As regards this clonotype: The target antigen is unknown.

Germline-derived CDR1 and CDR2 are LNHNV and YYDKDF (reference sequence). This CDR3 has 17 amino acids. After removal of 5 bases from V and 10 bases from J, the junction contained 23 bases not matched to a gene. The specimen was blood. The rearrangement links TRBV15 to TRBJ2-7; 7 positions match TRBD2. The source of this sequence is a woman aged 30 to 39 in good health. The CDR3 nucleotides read TGTGCCACCAGCTCGCCACCGAGCGGGACGAGCAATTCGGCCCAGTACTTC. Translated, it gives CATSSPPSGTSNSAQYF.